These T cell receptor beta chains were read from a single sample in a study of TIL therapy for anti-PD-1-resistant metastatic lung cancer. The data were produced by immunoSEQ multiplex PCR, yet TCRdb's version contains in-frame clones alone and is incomplete. In the table there are roughly 15,000 clones, about 83% of which are singletons. Material: blood, obtained at baseline. Receptor source: a person between 25 and 79 years old with non-small cell lung cancer. CDR3s include the opening cysteine and the closing phenylalanine or tryptophan. A D gene is named only where the DNA matches it firmly. Rows may omit the clone size; those that give it use once, few, many or a size class.

V gene,D gene,CDR3 length,J gene,clone size,CDR3 DNA,CDR3 protein
TRBV18,.,14,TRBJ1-1,.,TGTGCCAGCTCACCAGCCCTCACGAACACTGAAGCTTTCTTT,CASSPALTNTEAFF
TRBV29-1,.,15,TRBJ1-1,.,TGCAGCGCCTCTGGGAGGTCAGGCATGAACACTGAAGCTTTCTTT,CSASGRSGMNTEAFF
TRBV6-1,TRBD2,17,TRBJ2-5,.,TGTGCCAGCAGTGAAGGAGGTTGGCGGGAGGCCCAAGAGACCCAGTACTTC,CASSEGGWREAQETQYF
TRBV9,.,18,TRBJ2-6,once,TGTGCCAGCAGCGTAGGGGCAGGGGTGGGCTCTGGGGCCAACGTCCTGACTTTC,CASSVGAGVGSGANVLTF
TRBV9,.,16,TRBJ2-2,.,TGTGCCAGCAGCGTAGCTATCGGGCCTGTCGCCGGGGAGCTGTTTTTT,CASSVAIGPVAGELFF
TRBV5-4,TRBD2,15,TRBJ2-5,.,TGTGCCAGCAGCCGCGACCTAGCGGCGGAAGAGACCCAGTACTTC,CASSRDLAAEETQYF
TRBV19,.,13,TRBJ1-1,.,TGTGCCAGTAGTATAGAGGGCAGGGTGGGAGCTTTCTTT,CASSIEGRVGAFF
TRBV19,.,14,TRBJ1-2,.,TGTGCCAGTAGTATCTGGGGGGAGCGGTATGGCTACACCTTC,CASSIWGERYGYTF
TRBV5-4,.,15,TRBJ2-1,.,TGTGCCAGCAGCTTGAAGGCGGGAACTTACAATGAGCAGTTCTTC,CASSLKAGTYNEQFF
TRBV7-2,TRBD1,15,TRBJ2-3,.,TGTGCCAGCAGCTCCCGGGACAGGCACACAGATACGCAGTATTTT,CASSSRDRHTDTQYF
TRBV11-3,TRBD1,17,TRBJ2-3,.,TGTGCCAGCAGCGACATCGACAGGGTTTTTAGGACAGATACGCAGTATTTT,CASSDIDRVFRTDTQYF
TRBV5-1,.,13,TRBJ2-2,.,TGCGCCAGCAGCCTAATCTGGGGCGGGGAGCTGTTTTTT,CASSLIWGGELFF
TRBV7-8,.,15,TRBJ1-3,.,TGTGCCAGCAGCTTTGACAGCTACGGTAGAAACACCATATATTTT,CASSFDSYGRNTIYF
TRBV18,.,16,TRBJ2-6,.,TGTGCCAGCTCACCGGGACGGAACTCTGGGGCCAACGTCCTGACTTTC,CASSPGRNSGANVLTF
TRBV7-2,.,14,TRBJ1-2,.,TGTGCCAGCAGCACCGGGGCGGGGGGAGGTGGCTACACCTTC,CASSTGAGGGGYTF
TRBV2,.,12,TRBJ1-1,.,TGTGCCAGCAGTGATTGGGGTAGGGAAGCTTTCTTT,CASSDWGREAFF
TRBV9,.,16,TRBJ2-3,.,TGTGCCAGCAGCCCGGACGGGCGTACTAGCACAGATACGCAGTATTTT,CASSPDGRTSTDTQYF
TRBV5-8,.,12,TRBJ2-3,.,TGTGCCAGCAGCTTGGACGACTCTACGCAGTATTTT,CASSLDDSTQYF
TRBV2,.,12,TRBJ2-5,.,TGTGCCAAGGAGTTGGGGAAAGAGACCCAGTACTTC,CAKELGKETQYF
TRBV28,.,13,TRBJ1-5,.,TGTGCCAGCAGTTTCTTCCCAGGGGAGCCCCAGCATTTT,CASSFFPGEPQHF
TRBV11-1,.,13,TRBJ2-5,.,TGTGCCAGCAGCCGGTCAGTCGGGGAGACCCAGTACTTC,CASSRSVGETQYF
TRBV5-1,.,11,TRBJ2-3,.,TGCGCCAGCAGCTTGCTGGATACGCAGTATTTT,CASSLLDTQYF
TRBV6-1,.,13,TRBJ2-3,once,TGTGCCAGCACCGGCGGAAACACAGATACGCAGTATTTT,CASTGGNTDTQYF
TRBV4-1,.,17,TRBJ2-7,.,TGCGCCAGCAGCCCCACTGGGGTAGGGGGTAGCTCCTACGAGCAGTACTTC,CASSPTGVGGSSYEQYF
TRBV7-2,.,16,TRBJ2-1,.,TGTGCCAGCAGCCCGGGGTGGGGGAGCTCCTACAATGAGCAGTTCTTC,CASSPGWGSSYNEQFF
TRBV7-3,.,15,TRBJ1-6,.,TGTGCCAGCAGCTTTGGGCCGAAACTAAATTCACCCCTCCACTTT,CASSFGPKLNSPLHF
TRBV6-5,TRBD1,13,TRBJ1-5,.,TGTGCCAGCAGTAACAGGGGAGGTCAGCCCCAGCATTTT,CASSNRGGQPQHF
TRBV19,.,19,TRBJ1-2,.,TGTGCCAGTAGAAAAGGGGTAAATGGACTCCTGGTCGCGAACTATGGCTACACCTTC,CASRKGVNGLLVANYGYTF
TRBV9,TRBD1,16,TRBJ2-7,.,TGTGCCAGCAGCGTAGCCCCGGACAGGGCAGTTTACGAGCAGTACTTC,CASSVAPDRAVYEQYF
TRBV19,TRBD1,13,TRBJ1-2,once,TGTGCCAGTAGGTTACAGGGGGCGCGTGGCTACACCTTC,CASRLQGARGYTF
TRBV5-1,TRBD2,15,TRBJ2-1,.,TGCGCCAGCAGCTTGATGCTAGCGGTCAACAATGAGCAGTTCTTC,CASSLMLAVNNEQFF
TRBV28,TRBD1,17,TRBJ2-2,.,TGTGCCCTCGGGTGGTTAACAGGGACAGGTGATACCGGGGAGCTGTTTTTT,CALGWLTGTGDTGELFF
TRBV25-1,.,15,TRBJ1-1,.,TGTGCCAGCAGTGAATATAAGATGGGGGAAAGGGAAGCTTTCTTT,CASSEYKMGEREAFF
TRBV6-5,TRBD2,16,TRBJ2-3,.,TGTGCCAGCAGTTACCTCCCCGAAGCGGGGGCCGTGGGGCAGTATTTT,CASSYLPEAGAVGQYF
TRBV4-3,.,18,TRBJ1-5,.,TGCGCCAGCAGCCAAACCTGGGGGGGCGGAGGGAGCAATCAGCCCCAGCATTTT,CASSQTWGGGGSNQPQHF
TRBV4-2,.,13,TRBJ1-2,.,TGTGCCAGCAGCCAAGGGCTCGGATATGGCTACACCTTC,CASSQGLGYGYTF
TRBV7-9,TRBD1,16,TRBJ1-1,.,TGTGCCAGCAGCTCCGCGAAAGACAGGGTGAACACTGAAGCTTTCTTT,CASSSAKDRVNTEAFF
TRBV5-1,TRBD2,15,TRBJ2-1,.,TGCGCCAGCAGCGCCGGACTAGTTTTAGAAAATGAGCAGTTCTTC,CASSAGLVLENEQFF
TRBV4-3,.,13,TRBJ1-2,.,TGCGCCAGCAGCCAGGTGCTGAACGGAGGCTACACCTTC,CASSQVLNGGYTF
TRBV7-9,.,14,TRBJ2-4,.,TGTGCCACCCAGCTCACGGGGGTTGGGAACATTCAGTACTTC,CATQLTGVGNIQYF